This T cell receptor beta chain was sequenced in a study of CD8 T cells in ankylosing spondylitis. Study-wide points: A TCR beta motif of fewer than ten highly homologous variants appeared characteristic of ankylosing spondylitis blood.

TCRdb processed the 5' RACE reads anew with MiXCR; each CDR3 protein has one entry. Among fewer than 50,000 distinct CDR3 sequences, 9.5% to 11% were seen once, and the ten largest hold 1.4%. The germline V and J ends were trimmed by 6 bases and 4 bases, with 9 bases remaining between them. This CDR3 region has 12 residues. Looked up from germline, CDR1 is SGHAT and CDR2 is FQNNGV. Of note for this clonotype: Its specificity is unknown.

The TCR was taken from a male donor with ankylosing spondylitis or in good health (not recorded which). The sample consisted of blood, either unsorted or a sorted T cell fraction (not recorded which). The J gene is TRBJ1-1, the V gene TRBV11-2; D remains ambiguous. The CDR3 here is CASRLIGTEAFF. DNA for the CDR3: TGTGCCAGCAGACTAATCGGCACTGAAGCTTTCTTT.